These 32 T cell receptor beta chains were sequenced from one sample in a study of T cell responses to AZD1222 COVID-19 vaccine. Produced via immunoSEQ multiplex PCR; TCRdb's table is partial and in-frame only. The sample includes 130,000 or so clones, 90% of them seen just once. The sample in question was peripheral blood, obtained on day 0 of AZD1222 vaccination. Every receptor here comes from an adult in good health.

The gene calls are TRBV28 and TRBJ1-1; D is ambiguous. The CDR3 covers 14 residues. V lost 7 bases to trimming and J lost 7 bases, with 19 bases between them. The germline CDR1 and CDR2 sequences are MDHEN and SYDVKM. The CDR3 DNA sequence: TGTGCCAGCACGAATTGGCAGAGCCTGAATGAAGCTTTCTTT. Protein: CASTNWQSLNEAFF.

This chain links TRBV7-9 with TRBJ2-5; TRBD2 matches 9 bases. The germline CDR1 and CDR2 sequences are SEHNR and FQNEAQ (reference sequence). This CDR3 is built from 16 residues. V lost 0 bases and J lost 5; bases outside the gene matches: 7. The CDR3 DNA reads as TGTGCCAGCAGCTTAGCGTTAGCGGGAGCGTGGGAGACCCAGTACTTC. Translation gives CASSLALAGAWETQYF.

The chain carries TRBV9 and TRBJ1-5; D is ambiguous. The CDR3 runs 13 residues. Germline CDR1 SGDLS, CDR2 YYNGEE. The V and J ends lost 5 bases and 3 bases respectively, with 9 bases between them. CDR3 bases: TGTGCCAGCAGTACCTCTCCCAATCAGCCCCAGCATTTT. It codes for CASSTSPNQPQHF.

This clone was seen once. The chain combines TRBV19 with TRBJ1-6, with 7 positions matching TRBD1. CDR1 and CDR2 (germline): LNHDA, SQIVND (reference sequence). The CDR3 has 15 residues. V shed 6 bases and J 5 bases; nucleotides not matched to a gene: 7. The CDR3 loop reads CASRQGSGDNSPLHF. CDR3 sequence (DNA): TGTGCCAGTAGACAGGGGTCTGGTGATAATTCACCCCTCCACTTT. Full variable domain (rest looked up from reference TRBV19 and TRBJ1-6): DGGITQSPKYLFRKEGQNVTLSCEQNLNHDAMYWYRQDPGQGLRLIYYSQIVNDFQKGDIAEGYSVSREKKESFPLTVTSAQKNPTAFYLCASRQGSGDNSPLHFGNGTRLTVT.

In nucleotides, the CDR3 is TGCGCCAGCAGCCCAGGGGGGTGGGGGCGAGGGGAGCTGTTTTTT. This gives the protein CASSPGGWGRGELFF. J is TRBJ2-2 and V is TRBV4-1; D is possibly TRBD1 (7 bases). Between the trimmed V and J ends, which lost 4 bases and 8 bases, there was a span of 17 bases. The CDR3 loop spans 15 amino acids. The germline V gene has CDR1 MGHRA and CDR2 YSYEKL.

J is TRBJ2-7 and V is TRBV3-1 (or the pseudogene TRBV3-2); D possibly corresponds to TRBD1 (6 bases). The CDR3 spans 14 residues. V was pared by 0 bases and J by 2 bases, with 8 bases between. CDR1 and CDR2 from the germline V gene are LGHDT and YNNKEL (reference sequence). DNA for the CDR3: TGTGCCAGCAGCCAAGATTGGGGGCCCTACGAGCAGTACTTC. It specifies CASSQDWGPYEQYF.

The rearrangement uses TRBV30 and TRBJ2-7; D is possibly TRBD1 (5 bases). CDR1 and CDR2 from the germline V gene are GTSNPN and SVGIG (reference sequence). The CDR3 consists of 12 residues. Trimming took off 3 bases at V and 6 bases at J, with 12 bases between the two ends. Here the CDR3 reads CAWSATALEQYF. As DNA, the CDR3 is TGTGCCTGGAGCGCGACAGCTCTCGAGCAGTACTTC.

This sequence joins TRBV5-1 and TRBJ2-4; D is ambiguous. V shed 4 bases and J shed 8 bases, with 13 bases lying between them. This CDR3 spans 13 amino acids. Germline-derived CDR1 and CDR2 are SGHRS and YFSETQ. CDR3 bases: TGCGCCAGCAGCCTGCCGGAGTTGGACATTCAGTACTTC. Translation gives CASSLPELDIQYF.

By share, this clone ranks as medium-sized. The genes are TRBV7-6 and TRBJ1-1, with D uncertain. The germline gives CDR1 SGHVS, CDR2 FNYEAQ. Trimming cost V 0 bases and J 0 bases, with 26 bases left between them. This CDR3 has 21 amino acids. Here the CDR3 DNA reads TGTGCCAGCAGCTTAGCCCCCGAAACCCACAAGAAGCTTGAAATGAACACTGAAGCTTTCTTT. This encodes CASSLAPETHKKLEMNTEAFF.

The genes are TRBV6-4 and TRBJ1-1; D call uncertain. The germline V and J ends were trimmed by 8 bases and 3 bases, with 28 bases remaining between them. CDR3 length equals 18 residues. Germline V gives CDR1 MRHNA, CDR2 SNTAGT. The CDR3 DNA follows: TGTGCCAGCGTCTACCCGGGGAGGGCACCCTCGAGGGACACTGAAGCTTTCTTT. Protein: CASVYPGRAPSRDTEAFF.

The CDR3: CASTRDVYEQYF. The CDR3 nucleotides read TGTGCCAGCACCAGGGACGTCTACGAGCAGTACTTC. V is TRBV12-3 or TRBV12-4 and J is TRBJ2-7; either TRBD1 or TRBD2 may fit D (5 bases each). This CDR3 comprises 12 residues. Trimming shortened V by 7 bases and J by 3 bases, and 10 bases separated the two germline ends.

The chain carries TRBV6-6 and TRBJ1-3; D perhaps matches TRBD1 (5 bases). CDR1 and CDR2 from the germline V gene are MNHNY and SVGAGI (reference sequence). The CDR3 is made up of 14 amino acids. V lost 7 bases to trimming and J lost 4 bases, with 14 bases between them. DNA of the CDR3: TGTGCCAGCACCATCGACAGTGGAGGAAACACCATATATTTT. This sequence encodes CASTIDSGGNTIYF.

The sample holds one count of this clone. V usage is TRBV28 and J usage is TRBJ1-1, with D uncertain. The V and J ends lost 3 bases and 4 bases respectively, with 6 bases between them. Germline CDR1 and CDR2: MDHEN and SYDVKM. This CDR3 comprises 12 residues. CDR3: CASSLRATEAFF. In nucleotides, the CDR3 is TGTGCCAGCAGTTTGAGGGCCACTGAAGCTTTCTTT.

CDR3 amino acids: CASSLGLWGDTQYF. The CDR3 DNA follows: TGTGCCAGCAGCTTGGGACTATGGGGAGATACGCAGTATTTT. The rearrangement uses TRBV11-2 and TRBJ2-3; 7 nucleotides match TRBD2. CDR1 and CDR2 (germline): SGHAT, FQNNGV. This CDR3 contains 14 residues. V lost 3 bases and J lost 5; bases outside the gene matches: 5. Drawing the rest from reference TRBV11-2 and TRBJ2-3, the complete variable domain is EAGVAQSPRYKIIEKRQSVAFWCNPISGHATLYWYQQILGQGPKLLIQFQNNGVVDDSQLPKDRFSAERLKGVDSTLKIQPAKLEDSAVYLCASSLGLWGDTQYFGPGTRLTVL.

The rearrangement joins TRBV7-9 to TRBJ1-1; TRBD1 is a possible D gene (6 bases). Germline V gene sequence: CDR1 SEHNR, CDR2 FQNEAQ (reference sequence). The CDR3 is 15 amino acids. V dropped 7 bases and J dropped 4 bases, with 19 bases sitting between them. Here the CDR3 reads CASTFSAGAGTEAFF. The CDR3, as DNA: TGTGCCAGCACCTTCTCCGCAGGGGCCGGCACTGAAGCTTTCTTT.

This CDR3 reads CASSFQGQGHEQYF. The DNA of the CDR3 is TGTGCCAGCAGCTTCCAGGGACAGGGCCACGAGCAGTACTTC. V gene TRBV7-9 combines with J gene TRBJ2-7; TRBD1 agrees at 9 bases. This CDR3 has 14 residues. Germline values: CDR1 SEHNR, CDR2 FQNEAQ (reference sequence). J gave up 5 bases and V 3 bases, and 5 bases lay outside the gene matches.

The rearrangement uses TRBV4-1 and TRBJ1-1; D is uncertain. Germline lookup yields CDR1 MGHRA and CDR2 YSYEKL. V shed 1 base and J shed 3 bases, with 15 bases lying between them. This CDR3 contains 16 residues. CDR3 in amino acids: CASSQGRGYGDTEAFF. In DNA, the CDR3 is TGCGCCAGCAGCCAAGGGCGAGGATACGGAGACACTGAAGCTTTCTTT.

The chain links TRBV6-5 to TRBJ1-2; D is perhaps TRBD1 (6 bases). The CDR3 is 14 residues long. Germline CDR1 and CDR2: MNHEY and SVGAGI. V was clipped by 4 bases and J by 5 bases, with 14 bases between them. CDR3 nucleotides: TGTGCCAGCAGTTCTGGAGGGGGGGATTATGGCTACACCTTC. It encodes CASSSGGGDYGYTF.

The CDR3: CASSLGGNNQPQHF. CDR3 sequence (DNA): TGTGCCAGCAGCTTGGGGGGCAATAATCAGCCCCAGCATTTT. The chain is built from TRBV11-2 and TRBJ1-5; a weak D match, TRBD1 (6 bases). V lost 3 bases and J lost 4, with 10 bases in between. CDR3 length: 14 amino acids. Germline CDR1 SGHAT, CDR2 FQNNGV.

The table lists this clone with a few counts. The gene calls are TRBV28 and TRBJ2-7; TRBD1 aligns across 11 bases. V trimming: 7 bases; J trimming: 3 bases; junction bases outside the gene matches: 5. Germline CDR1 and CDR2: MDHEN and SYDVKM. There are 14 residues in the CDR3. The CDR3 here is CASTLGTGGYEQYF. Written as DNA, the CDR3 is TGTGCCAGCACCCTAGGGACAGGGGGCTACGAGCAGTACTTC.

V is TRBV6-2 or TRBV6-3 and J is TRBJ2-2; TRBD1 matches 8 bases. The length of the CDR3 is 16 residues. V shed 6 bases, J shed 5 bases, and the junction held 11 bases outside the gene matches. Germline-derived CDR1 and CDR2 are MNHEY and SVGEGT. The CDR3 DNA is TGTGCCAGCAGCAAGGGCAGGGGGCGACGTACCGGGGAGCTGTTTTTT. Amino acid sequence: CASSKGRGRRTGELFF.

CDR3 in amino acids: CASRNTGELFF. The CDR3 bases are TGTGCCAGCCGTAACACCGGGGAGCTGTTTTTT. The chain couples TRBV9 to TRBJ2-2; D ambiguous. The CDR3 runs 11 residues. Germline CDR1 reads SGDLS; CDR2 reads YYNGEE. Deletions cut 7 bases from V and 2 bases from J, with 3 bases between.

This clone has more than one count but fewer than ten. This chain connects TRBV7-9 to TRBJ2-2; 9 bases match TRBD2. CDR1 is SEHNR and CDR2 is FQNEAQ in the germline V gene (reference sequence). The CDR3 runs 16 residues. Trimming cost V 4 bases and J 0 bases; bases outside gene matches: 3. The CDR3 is CASSSIAGANTGELFF. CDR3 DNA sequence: TGTGCCAGCAGCTCCATAGCGGGAGCGAACACCGGGGAGCTGTTTTTT.

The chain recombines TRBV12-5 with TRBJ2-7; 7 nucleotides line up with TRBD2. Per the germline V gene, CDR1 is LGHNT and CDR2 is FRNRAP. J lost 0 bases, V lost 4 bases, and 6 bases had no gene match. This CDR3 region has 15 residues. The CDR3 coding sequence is TGTGCTAGTGGTTGGGGAGCGGGAACCTCCTACGAGCAGTACTTC. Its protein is CASGWGAGTSYEQYF.

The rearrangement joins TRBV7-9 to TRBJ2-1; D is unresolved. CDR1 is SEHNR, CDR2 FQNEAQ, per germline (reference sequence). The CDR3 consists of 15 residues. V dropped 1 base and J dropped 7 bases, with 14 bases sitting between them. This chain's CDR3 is CASSLVQSYTNEQFF. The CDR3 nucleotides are TGTGCCAGCAGCTTAGTCCAGTCATACACAAATGAGCAGTTCTTC.

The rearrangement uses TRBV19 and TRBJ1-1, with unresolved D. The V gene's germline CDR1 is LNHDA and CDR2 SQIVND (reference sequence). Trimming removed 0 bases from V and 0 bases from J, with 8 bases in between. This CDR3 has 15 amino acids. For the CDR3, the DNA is TGTGCCAGTAGTATAGAGGAGGCCGTGAACACTGAAGCTTTCTTT. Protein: CASSIEEAVNTEAFF.

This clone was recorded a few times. DNA for the CDR3: TGTGCCAGTAGTACCAGGAACAGGGGGCTCGGGTTAGACGGGTGGAACACTGAAGCTTTCTTT. Protein product: CASSTRNRGLGLDGWNTEAFF. This chain joins TRBV19 and TRBJ1-1, with 9 bases fitting TRBD1. The trim removed 4 bases at V and 1 base at J, leaving 22 bases unmatched. The CDR3 contains 21 residues. The germline V gene encodes CDR1 LNHDA and CDR2 SQIVND (reference sequence).

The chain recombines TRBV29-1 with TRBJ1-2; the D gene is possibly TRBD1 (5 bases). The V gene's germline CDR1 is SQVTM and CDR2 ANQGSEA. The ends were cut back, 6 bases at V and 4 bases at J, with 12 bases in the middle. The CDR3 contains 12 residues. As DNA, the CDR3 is TGCAGCGTCATTCAGGGAATCTATGGCTACACCTTC. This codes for CSVIQGIYGYTF.

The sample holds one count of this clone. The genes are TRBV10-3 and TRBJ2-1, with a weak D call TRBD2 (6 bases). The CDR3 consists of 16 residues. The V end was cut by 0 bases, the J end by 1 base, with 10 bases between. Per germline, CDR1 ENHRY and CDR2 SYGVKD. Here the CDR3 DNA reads TGTGCCATCAGTGAGTCGTCCGGGAGTTCCTACAATGAGCAGTTCTTC. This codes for CAISESSGSSYNEQFF.

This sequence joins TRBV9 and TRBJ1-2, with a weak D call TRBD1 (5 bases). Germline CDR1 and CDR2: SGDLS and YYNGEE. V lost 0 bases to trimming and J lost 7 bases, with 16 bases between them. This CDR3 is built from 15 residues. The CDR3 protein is CASSVETALGGGYTF. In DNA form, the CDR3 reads TGTGCCAGCAGCGTAGAAACAGCCCTGGGGGGTGGCTACACCTTC.

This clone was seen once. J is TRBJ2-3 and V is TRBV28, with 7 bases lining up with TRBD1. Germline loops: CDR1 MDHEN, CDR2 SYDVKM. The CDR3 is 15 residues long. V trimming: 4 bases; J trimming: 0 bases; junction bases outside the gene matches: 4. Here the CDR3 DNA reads TGTGCCAGCAGTTCGAGACAGGGTAGCACAGATACGCAGTATTTT. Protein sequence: CASSSRQGSTDTQYF.

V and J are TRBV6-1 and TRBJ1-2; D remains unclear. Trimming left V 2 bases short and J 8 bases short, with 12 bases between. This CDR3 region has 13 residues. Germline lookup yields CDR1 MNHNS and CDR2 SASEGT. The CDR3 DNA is TGTGCCAGCAGTGAACTGCGGGATCGGGGCTACACCTTC. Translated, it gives CASSELRDRGYTF.